This is a list of T cell receptor beta chains from one sample in a study of blood T cells in healthy people across ages. TCRdb redid the calling of the 5' RACE reads with MiXCR, one entry per CDR3 protein. The sample contains about 1.5 million distinct CDR3 sequences, less than 45% of which appear only once. Sequenced input: blood. Receptors originate from a woman between 18 and 29 years old in good health. Each CDR3 is given with its conserved first and last residue. The D gene is left open where the match is weak. Part of the rows lack a size; the others show once, few, many or a class for expanded clones.

-	TRBJ1-1	TRBD1	TRBV4-1	TGCGCCAGCAGCCCCTCTGGCAGGGGGCGCGTCGCTTTCTTT	CASSPSGRGRVAFF
-	TRBJ1-5	TRBD1	TRBV4-1	TGCGCCAGCAGCCAAGCAACCCGGACAGGGGAGGTTCGGCCCCAGCATTTT	CASSQATRTGEVRPQHF
-	TRBJ2-5	TRBD1	TRBV20-1	TGCAGTGCTAGATTCAGGGGGCTCCAAGAGACCCAGTACTTC	CSARFRGLQETQYF
many	TRBJ1-5	-	TRBV12-3/TRBV12-4	TGTGCCAGCAGCTCGAACAGGGCTGTTCAGCCCCAGCATTTT	CASSSNRAVQPQHF
once	TRBJ2-3	-	TRBV7-9	TGTGCCAGCAGCTTCGTGGATGGGGGTAGCACAGATACGCAGTATTTT	CASSFVDGGSTDTQYF
once	TRBJ1-1	-	TRBV4-1	TGCGCCAGCAGCCAAGATCACGGCGGGGGGACTGAAGCTTTCTTT	CASSQDHGGGTEAFF
-	TRBJ2-2	-	TRBV9	TGTGCCAGCACAACTACGGGGGCTGACACGAACACCGGGGAGCTGTTTTTT	CASTTTGADTNTGELFF
-	TRBJ2-1	TRBD1	TRBV7-2	TGTGCCAGCAGCTTAGACAGGGGTTTAAATGAGCAGTTCTTC	CASSLDRGLNEQFF
-	TRBJ1-1	-	TRBV29-1	TGCAGCGTAGCGGACAGCACTGAAGCTTTCTTT	CSVADSTEAFF
-	TRBJ2-5	-	TRBV15	TGTGCCACCAGCAGAGACCGGGGGATAACGGAGACCCAGTACTTC	CATSRDRGITETQYF
many	TRBJ1-5	-	TRBV5-1	TGCGCCAGCAGCTTGGCCGGCAGTTACAATCAGCCCCAGCATTTT	CASSLAGSYNQPQHF
-	TRBJ2-7	-	TRBV24-1	TGTGCCACCAGTGAAACCCCGGGACGGGGTCGGAGTTACGAGCAGTACTTC	CATSETPGRGRSYEQYF
-	TRBJ2-3	TRBD1	TRBV7-3	TGTGCCAGCAGCTTATCAGGACAGGGTAGGACAGATACGCAGTATTTT	CASSLSGQGRTDTQYF
few	TRBJ2-1	TRBD2	TRBV20-1	TGCAGTGCTAGAAATATGTTAGCGGGGGGGTTACAGTTCTTC	CSARNMLAGGLQFF
few	TRBJ1-4	-	TRBV7-9	TGTGCCAGCAGCTTGGGGGGCAGCGCTAATGAAAAACTGTTTTTT	CASSLGGSANEKLFF
-	TRBJ2-7	TRBD2	TRBV15	TGTGCCACCAGCATTAGCGGGAGGGCCTACGAGCAGTACTTC	CATSISGRAYEQYF
few	TRBJ2-7	TRBD2	TRBV20-1	TGCAGTGCTAGAGTTGCCCCGGGACTAGCGGGGGTGAGATCCTACGAGCAGTACTTC	CSARVAPGLAGVRSYEQYF
once	TRBJ2-7	-	TRBV30	TGTGCCTGGACCCTTAGGAGCTCCTACGAGCAGTACTTC	CAWTLRSSYEQYF
once	TRBJ2-7	-	TRBV27	TGTGCCAGCAGTTTCCGGATGGGGAATGAGCAGTACTTC	CASSFRMGNEQYF
-	TRBJ2-5	TRBD1	TRBV28	TGTGCCAGCAGGGATACAGGGGCGTGGCAGACCCAGTACTTC	CASRDTGAWQTQYF
once	TRBJ2-5	TRBD1	TRBV16	TGTGCCAGCAGCCAAAGTTTCACAGGGGTTGCCTACAATGAGCAGTACTTC	CASSQSFTGVAYNEQYF
few	TRBJ2-3	-	TRBV20-1	TGCAGTGCTAGAACGACAGACACAGATACGCAGTATTTT	CSARTTDTDTQYF